This TCR beta chain originates from a study of early T cells in non-severe SARS-CoV-2 infection. Study information: The authors sequenced bulk RNA from unsorted whole blood, leaving chains unpaired.

The TCR library protocol attached unique molecular identifiers to the individual cDNA molecules. A single record per CDR3 protein comes from TCRdb applying MiXCR to the 5' RACE reads. The data show roughly 50,000 distinct CDR3 sequences, with around 8.3% seen just once and more than 9% held by the top ten. This clonotype has only a few counts. Its antigen is unidentified. Findings of the study overall: Database matching using VDJdb favored anti-spike CD8 responses, with private and CD4 specificities left missing.

Sequencing was performed on whole blood, taken at baseline. The clonotype was recovered from an adult who was a healthcare worker with PCR-confirmed SARS-CoV-2 infection or an uninfected control (not recorded which).

CDR3 nucleotide sequence: TGCAGTGCCAAAACGGGGACAGGACCCGAGACCCAGTACTTC. Residues: CSAKTGTGPETQYF. The genes are TRBV20-1 and TRBJ2-5; 8 bases map to TRBD1. V lost 6 bases, J lost 5 bases, and 11 bases stayed unmatched. This CDR3 is built from 14 residues. The germline CDR1 and CDR2 sequences are DFQATT and SNEGSKA (reference sequence).